This is a list of T cell receptor beta chains from one sample in a study of control samples from healthy donors and cancer patients. Data came from immunoSEQ multiplex PCR; TCRdb stores just in-frame clones and leaves some out. The sample consists of about 130,000 clones, 80% to 95% of them appearing once. The material sequenced was blood. The origin of the receptors is a man younger than 30 in good health. CDR3s include the opening cysteine and the closing phenylalanine or tryptophan. A D gene is named only where the DNA matches it firmly. The size field is filled for only some rows; it gives once, few, many or a size class.

>TRBV2|TRBJ2-7|once|.
TGTGCCAGCAAGGGGGGCACGGATTACGAGCAGTACTTC
CASKGGTDYEQYF
>TRBV30|TRBJ1-2|once|TRBD1
TGTGCCTGGTCGACCGGGACAGGGGGCCGTGGCTACACCTTC
CAWSTGTGGRGYTF
>TRBV2|TRBJ2-1|.|TRBD1
TGTGCCAGCACCCCCTCTCGGACAGGGGGTTACAATGAGCAGTTCTTC
CASTPSRTGGYNEQFF
>TRBV4-2|TRBJ1-4|once|.
TGTGCCAGCAAAGGGGGTATCACTAATGAAAAACTGTTTTTT
CASKGGITNEKLFF
>TRBV6-1|TRBJ1-4|.|.
TGTGCCAGCAGTGAACTCGGCAGGGGAAGAGAAAAACTGTTTTTT
CASSELGRGREKLFF
>TRBV29-1|TRBJ2-5|.|.
TGCAGCGTAGCAAAAGCAGAGACCCAGTACTTC
CSVAKAETQYF
>TRBV30|TRBJ2-3|.|TRBD2
TGTGCCTGGAGTTTGGGTAGCGGGATCACAGATACGCAGTATTTT
CAWSLGSGITDTQYF
>TRBV19|TRBJ2-1|.|.
TGTGCCAGTAGTATAGTTGGCGGGTACAATGAGCAGTTCTTC
CASSIVGGYNEQFF
>TRBV7-9|TRBJ1-2|.|.
TGTGCCAGCAGCTTAGCGATTCCGGGAGGCACGTTCGGCTACACCTTC
CASSLAIPGGTFGYTF
>TRBV20-1|TRBJ1-1|.|.
TGCAGTGCTAGTCGCGTTACAGGGCGAGCTGAAGCTTTCTTT
CSASRVTGRAEAFF
>TRBV5-1|TRBJ2-7|.|.
TGCGCCAGCAGCGCGGGACAGCCGAAGCCATCCTACGAGCAGTACTTC
CASSAGQPKPSYEQYF
>TRBV27|TRBJ1-1|.|TRBD1
TGTGCCAGCAGTTCCAGGGGGGGCACTGAAGCTTTCTTT
CASSSRGGTEAFF
>TRBV6-2/TRBV6-3|TRBJ1-2|.|TRBD1
TGTGCCAGCAGTTACGGGACAGGGGGCCTTGGCTACACCTTC
CASSYGTGGLGYTF
>TRBV27|TRBJ1-3|.|TRBD1
TGTGCCAGCAGGAGATGGGGACAGGGGGCGTCTGGAAACACCATATATTTT
CASRRWGQGASGNTIYF
>TRBV6-1|TRBJ1-1|.|.
TGTGCCAGCAGTGAACGCTACCGGCCGACTGAAGCTTTCTTT
CASSERYRPTEAFF
>TRBV7-9|TRBJ2-2|once|.
TGTGCCAGCAGCCCCTACATGGCCGGGGAGCTGTTTTTT
CASSPYMAGELFF
>TRBV10-1|TRBJ1-2|.|.
TGCGCCAGCAGTGATTCCGGAGATATTGGCTACACCTTC
CASSDSGDIGYTF
>TRBV6-5|TRBJ2-5|.|.
TGTGCCAGCAACTTGTTGGGCGCAGAAAAAGAGACCCAGTACTTC
CASNLLGAEKETQYF
>TRBV5-1|TRBJ2-3|few|TRBD2
TGCGCCAGCAGCTTGGGGAGCGGGGGCGCAGATACGCAGTATTTT
CASSLGSGGADTQYF
>TRBV6-5|TRBJ2-1|.|TRBD1
TGTGCCAGCAGTTACTCGCACAGGGGCGGTTACAATGAGCAGTTCTTC
CASSYSHRGGYNEQFF
>TRBV10-3|TRBJ1-4|.|.
TGTGCCACCCGGGACACAACTAATGAAAAACTGTTTTTT
CATRDTTNEKLFF
>TRBV7-3|TRBJ2-2|.|.
TGTGCCAGCAGCTTACGACAGTTTGGGACCGGGGAGCTGTTTTTT
CASSLRQFGTGELFF
>TRBV10-2|TRBJ2-5|.|.
TGCGCCAGCAGGAACCAAGAGACCCAGTACTTC
CASRNQETQYF
>TRBV2|TRBJ2-7|few|TRBD1
TGTGCCAGCAGTGACTATGGACAGGGCTCCTACGAGCAGTACTTC
CASSDYGQGSYEQYF
>TRBV18|TRBJ1-2|.|.
TGTGCCAGCTCACTGGGTACAGGCTCAACCTATGGCTACACCTTC
CASSLGTGSTYGYTF
>TRBV5-1|TRBJ2-3|.|TRBD2
TGCGCCAGCAGCTTGGGGCTAGCGGGGGCCTACACAGATACGCAGTATTTT
CASSLGLAGAYTDTQYF
>TRBV5-1|TRBJ2-5|few|TRBD1
TGCGCCAGCAGCCAAATACAGGGGGCGGAAGAGACCCAGTACTTC
CASSQIQGAEETQYF